This T cell receptor (beta chain) was identified during a study of OX40 agonist ivuxolimab in advanced cancers. The study's findings and limits: Clonal expansion by week 6 occurred in CD4+ and CD8+ blood T cells (at 0.1 to 3.0 mg/kg). Among the lowest levels of clonal expansion were found in partial responders at 0.1-3.0 mg/kg.

This table comes from immunoSEQ multiplex PCR, and its TCRdb copy is limited to in-frame clones, with some not included. The data contain approximately 50,000 clones, around 90% of them seen just once; the ten biggest clones take up about 0.77%. Regarding this clone: The antigen remains unidentified.

The CDR3 runs to 13 residues. Germline CDR1 reads SGDLS; CDR2 reads YYNGEE. V lost 4 bases and J 4 bases, leaving 11 bases between the germline ends. The J gene is TRBJ1-2, the V gene TRBV9, with unresolved D. Sample: CD4+ or CD8+ T cells sorted from blood, taken in a trial of the OX40 agonist ivuxolimab. The sequence was obtained from an adult with an advanced solid tumor such as melanoma, head and neck, liver or kidney cancer. The CDR3 here is CASSSQGPYGYTF. CDR3 bases: TGTGCCAGCAGCTCACAAGGGCCCTATGGCTACACCTTC.